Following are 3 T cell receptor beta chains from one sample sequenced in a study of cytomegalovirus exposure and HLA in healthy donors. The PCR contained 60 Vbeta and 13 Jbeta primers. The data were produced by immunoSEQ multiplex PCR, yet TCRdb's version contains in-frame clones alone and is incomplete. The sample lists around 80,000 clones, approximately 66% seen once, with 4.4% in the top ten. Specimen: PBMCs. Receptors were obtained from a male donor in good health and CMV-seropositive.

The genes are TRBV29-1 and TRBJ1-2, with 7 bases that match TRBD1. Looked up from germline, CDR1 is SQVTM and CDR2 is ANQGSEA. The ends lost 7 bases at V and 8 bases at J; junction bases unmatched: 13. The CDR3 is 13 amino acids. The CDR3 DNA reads TGCAGCGGGACACTGACAGGGCTGGAGGGCTACACCTTC. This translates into CSGTLTGLEGYTF. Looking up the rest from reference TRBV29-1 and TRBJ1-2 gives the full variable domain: SAVISQKPSRDICQRGTSLTIQCQVDSQVTMMFWYRQQPGQSLTLIATANQGSEATYESGFVIDKFPISRPNLTFSTLTVSNMSPEDSSIYLCSGTLTGLEGYTFGSGTRLTVV.

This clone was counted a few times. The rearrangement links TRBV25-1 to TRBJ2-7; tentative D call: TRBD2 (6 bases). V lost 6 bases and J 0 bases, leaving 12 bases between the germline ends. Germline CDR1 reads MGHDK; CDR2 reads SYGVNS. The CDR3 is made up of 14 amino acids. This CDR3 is CASRGGLSSYEQYF. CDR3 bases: TGTGCCAGCAGGGGGGGTCTAAGCTCCTACGAGCAGTACTTC.

The CDR3 here is CASSLSAGNYGYTF. CDR3 nucleotide sequence: TGTGCCAGCAGCTTAAGTGCGGGGAACTATGGCTACACCTTC. The rearrangement uses TRBV7-6 and TRBJ1-2; D is unclear. V lost 2 bases and J lost 2, with 9 bases in between. From germline, CDR1 is SGHVS and CDR2 FNYEAQ. This CDR3 has 14 amino acids.